This T cell receptor (beta chain) emerged from a study of CD8 T cells in ankylosing spondylitis (dated by TCRdb to about 2017). As for the study more broadly: To find TCR variants linked to disease, the study profiled T cell receptor beta repertoires in ankylosing spondylitis patients and healthy donors. The whole study cohort included about a hundred healthy donors and 25 ankylosing spondylitis patients. Peripheral blood samples were taken, and synovial fluid was additionally collected from ankylosing spondylitis patients. What the authors observed across the whole study: A TCR beta motif of several highly homologous amino acid variants appeared characteristic of blood from ankylosing spondylitis patients. The disease-linked clones were reported to be significantly enriched in matched synovial fluid samples from ankylosing spondylitis patients. Some of the motif variants had been reported before in the synovial fluid and blood of reactive arthritis patients, a finding that suggests common disease-initiation mechanisms. In peripheral blood, the disease-linked clones were found at relatively low frequencies and had a CD8+ phenotype.

This clonotype was observed a handful of times. Its antigen specificity is not known. No qualities accompany the bases; no much larger clone lies one base away. The CDR3, from cysteine to phenylalanine, totals 16 residues. Only the CDR3 DNA stays, 48 bases, in frame from base 1. The germline V gene (reference sequence) yields DFQATT for CDR1 and SNEGSKA for CDR2. V loses 6 bases of germline sequence and J loses 2 bases, and the interval between the two ends is 20 bases. The sequencer was an Illumina HiSeq 2500. TCR beta libraries were prepared by quantitative 5'-RACE with molecular barcodes. Per the source publication's procedure: A new computational method, built on a probabilistic model of VDJ rearrangement, was used to identify disease-linked TCR variants. TCRdb ran its own pipeline on the public reads, namely fastp trimming at Q25 and MiXCR clone calling, and kept in-frame beta chains. Rows with a matching CDR3 protein are joined into one entry that keeps the most common DNA and genes. TCRdb's processing, not the authors' own work, is the source of the V and J calls. The sample table holds a few hundred thousand distinct CDR3 sequences, of which around 21% were seen once. About 3.7% of the sample is in the top ten clones.

This chain is built from TRBV20-1 and TRBJ2-4, and TRBD2 may be the D gene, going by 6 matching bases. The clonotype comes from a female donor with ankylosing spondylitis or in good health (not recorded which). The specimen sequenced was blood, either unsorted or a sorted T cell fraction (not recorded which). The DNA is TGCAGTGCGCCCGGGATCCTAGCGTCCCCCAAAAACATTCAGTACTTC. This gives the protein CSAPGILASPKNIQYF.